This passage covers 9 T cell receptor beta chains from one sample sequenced in a study of T cell responses to AZD1222 COVID-19 vaccine. The protocol was immunoSEQ multiplex PCR, while the TCRdb copy is restricted to in-frame clones and leaves out a portion. The sample holds 150,000 to 180,000 clones, roughly nine tenths seen once. The sample was peripheral blood, taken on day 0 of MenACWY control vaccination. The receptors come from an adult in good health.

The J gene is TRBJ1-1, the V gene TRBV29-1; 7 nucleotides align to TRBD1. Trimming at V came to 4 bases and at J to 3 bases, leaving 5 bases not matched to a gene. CDR3 length equals 13 residues. CDR1 and CDR2 from the germline V gene are SQVTM and ANQGSEA. CDR3 protein: CSVGQGGDTEAFF. The CDR3 region has the DNA TGCAGCGTTGGCCAGGGGGGAGACACTGAAGCTTTCTTT.

The sample holds one count of this clone. The chain uses TRBV6-5 and TRBJ2-3; either TRBD1 or TRBD2 may supply D (6 bases each). Germline CDR1 is MNHEY and CDR2 is SVGAGI. This CDR3 comprises 15 residues. V lost 5 bases, J lost 1 base, and 13 bases lay in between. This CDR3 is CASSLRGLGTDTQYF. The CDR3 coding sequence is TGTGCCAGCAGTCTCAGGGGACTCGGCACAGATACGCAGTATTTT.

This clone has only a few counts. The sample holds other DNA sequences that translate to the same CDR3. This chain connects TRBV11-2 to TRBJ2-7; D is unclear. CDR3 length equals 12 residues. The V and J ends lost 5 bases and 3 bases respectively, with 8 bases between them. Germline CDR1 SGHAT, CDR2 FQNNGV. The CDR3 DNA follows: TGTGCCAGCAGCCCTCCCGGCTACGAGCAGTACGTC. Protein: CASSPPGYEQYV.

The chain links TRBV28 to TRBJ1-3, with D possibly TRBD1 on 6 matching bases. Germline CDR1 MDHEN, CDR2 SYDVKM. V was trimmed by 6 bases and J by 0 bases, leaving 21 bases between them. The CDR3 runs to 18 residues. The CDR3 DNA is TGTGCCAGCAGAGAAGGGGGTTGGCTCGGAGACTCTGGAAACACCATATATTTT. Protein product: CASREGGWLGDSGNTIYF. The full variable domain, its missing parts supplied by reference TRBV28 and TRBJ1-3, is DVKVTQSSRYLVKRTGEKVFLECVQDMDHENMFWYRQDPGLGLRLIYFSYDVKMKEKGDIPEGYSVSREKKERFSLILESASTNQTSMYLCASREGGWLGDSGNTIYFGEGSWLTVV.

This clone was detected only once. This sequence joins TRBV6-2 or TRBV6-3 and TRBJ1-2; 7 bases are a match to TRBD1. The J segment lost 1 base and the V segment lost 4 bases, leaving 6 bases of the junction unmatched. Germline lookup yields CDR1 MNHEY and CDR2 SVGEGT. The CDR3 totals 15 residues. The CDR3 spells CASSSTGMFNYGYTF. Here the CDR3 DNA reads TGTGCCAGCAGTTCGACAGGGATGTTTAACTATGGCTACACCTTC.

The chain links TRBV9 to TRBJ2-2, with 8 bases lining up with TRBD2. Germline loops: CDR1 SGDLS, CDR2 YYNGEE. The V gene end was trimmed by 0 bases and the J gene end by 6 bases; junction bases not matched to a gene: 16. CDR3 size: 19 residues. CDR3 DNA sequence: TGTGCCAGCAGCGTAGTGAAGAGCGGGAGCATTTTGGAGGCCGGGGAGCTGTTTTTT. Translating it yields CASSVVKSGSILEAGELFF.

The V and J genes are TRBV5-1 and TRBJ1-1, with a possible D match to TRBD1 (5 bases). Trimming left V 0 bases short and J 3 bases short, with 15 bases between. Per the germline V gene, CDR1 is SGHRS and CDR2 is YFSETQ. This CDR3 has 16 amino acids. The CDR3 region is CASSLEGSRTYTEAFF. The CDR3 nucleotides read TGCGCCAGCAGCTTGGAGGGGAGCCGGACCTACACTGAAGCTTTCTTT.

The V call is TRBV10-1, the J call TRBJ1-2, with TRBD1 matching 9 bases. V lost 2 bases to trimming and J lost 13 bases; unmatched junction nucleotides: 5. The CDR3 is 12 residues long. The germline V gene encodes CDR1 WNHNN and CDR2 SYGVQD (reference sequence). CDR3 coding DNA: TGCGCCAGCAGTGAGGGGACAGGGATTTTCACCTTC. Translated, it gives CASSEGTGIFTF.

The rearrangement uses TRBV3-1 (or the pseudogene TRBV3-2) and TRBJ2-5, with unresolved D. The germline V and J ends were trimmed by 2 bases and 1 base, with 11 bases remaining between them. CDR3 length equals 15 residues. Germline CDR1 reads LGHDT; CDR2 reads YNNKEL (reference sequence). CDR3 amino acids: CASSQTQATQETQYF. Here the CDR3 DNA reads TGTGCCAGCAGCCAAACACAAGCGACCCAAGAGACCCAGTACTTC.